These 3 T cell receptor beta chains came from one sample sequenced in a study of shared T cell receptors in the human thymus. Libraries were prepared by immunoSEQ multiplex PCR; TCRdb keeps only in-frame clonotypes and omits some of them. The table includes about 710,000 clones, more than 70% detected once. The same sample was also studied in work on human thymus T cells.

Sequencing was done on a sample of thymocytes. Receptors originate from a boy in the first two years of life with a congenital heart defect.

The gene calls are TRBV2 and TRBJ2-3, with D tentatively TRBD2 (5 bases). Trimming pared 2 bases from V and 2 bases from J, leaving 14 bases between. The germline V gene has CDR1 SNHLY and CDR2 FYNNEI. The CDR3 length is 16 residues. The CDR3 loop reads CASSEYGVLNTDTQYF. Here the CDR3 DNA reads TGTGCCAGCAGTGAATACGGGGTCCTAAACACAGATACGCAGTATTTT.

This clone appeared a single time. The V call is TRBV28, the J call TRBJ2-1; 7 bases map to TRBD1. V was pared by 2 bases and J by 8 bases, with 6 bases of the junction left unmatched. Germline assignment: CDR1 MDHEN and CDR2 SYDVKM. The CDR3 runs to 14 residues. The DNA for the CDR3 is TGTGCCAGCAGTTTACCGACAGGGTTGGATGAGCAGTTCTTC. This translates into CASSLPTGLDEQFF.

The rearrangement joins TRBV6-1 to TRBJ2-7, with 8 bases lining up with TRBD1. The ends lost 3 bases at V and 4 bases at J; junction bases unmatched: 8. CDR1 and CDR2 (germline): MNHNS, SASEGT. CDR3 length equals 15 residues. This CDR3 reads CASSDARTGIYEQYF. Here the CDR3 DNA reads TGTGCCAGCAGTGATGCTAGGACAGGGATATACGAGCAGTACTTC.